Listed below are T cell receptor beta chains from one sample, sequenced in a study of tumor-infiltrating lymphocytes in primary liver carcinoma. TCRdb re-called the multiplex PCR reads with MiXCR, one entry per CDR3 protein. The sample gives 180,000 or so distinct CDR3 sequences, roughly three fifths of which show up once; 72% is in the top ten. The sequenced sample consisted of peripheral blood. These receptors all stem from a man in his forties with primary liver carcinoma and hepatitis B virus infection. Each CDR3 is given with its conserved first and last residue. Each record gives: J gene, V gene, D gene, clone size, CDR3 length, CDR3 DNA, CDR3 protein. The D gene is left open where the match is weak. Clone size is not always given. Where it is, it says once, few, many or a class for expanded clones.

TRBJ1-6 | TRBV12-3/TRBV12-4 | - | - | 16 | TGTGCCAGCAGACGGGATTGGAGTGCGGTTAATTCACCCCTCCACTTT | CASRRDWSAVNSPLHF
TRBJ2-7 | TRBV7-9 | - | few | 14 | TGTGCCAGCAGCTCCGGCCCCGGGCGGTACGAGCAGTACTTC | CASSSGPGRYEQYF
TRBJ2-1 | TRBV6-7 | TRBD2 | - | 21 | TGTACCAGCAGTTACTCTCAGGGTAGGCCGCAAGCGGGAGGGGCCTACAATGAGCAGTTCTTC | CTSSYSQGRPQAGGAYNEQFF
TRBJ1-2 | TRBV14 | - | - | 14 | TGTGCCAGCAGCCAACGTACAGGGTTCTATGGCTACACCTTC | CASSQRTGFYGYTF
TRBJ1-1 | TRBV29-1 | - | - | 17 | TGCTGCGCAACATTCTCGGGGGGGGCCAACCGGAACACTGAAGCTTTCTTT | CCATFSGGANRNTEAFF
TRBJ1-2 | TRBV5-1 | - | - | 15 | TGCGCCAGCACCACCCAAGCAGGGGAATCCTATGGCTACACCTTC | CASTTQAGESYGYTF
TRBJ1-4 | TRBV6-5 | - | - | 15 | TGTGCCAGCAGTGACCAGCCAAACCCGATTGAAAAACTGTTTTTT | CASSDQPNPIEKLFF
TRBJ1-1 | TRBV11-2 | - | - | 12 | TGCGCCAGCAGCTTAGCATGGTGGTCGGCTTTCTTT | CASSLAWWSAFF
TRBJ2-3 | TRBV10-2 | TRBD1 | - | 14 | TGCACCAGCACCCGGGACAGAAGCACAGATACGCAGTATTTT | CTSTRDRSTDTQYF
TRBJ1-2 | TRBV4-1 | - | - | 9 | TGCTCCAGCAAATCGGACTACACCTTC | CSSKSDYTF
TRBJ2-1 | TRBV7-9 | - | - | 14 | TGTGCCAGCAGCGACTTTAATGAGGGAAATGAGCAGTTCTTC | CASSDFNEGNEQFF
TRBJ2-3 | TRBV6-6 | TRBD2 | - | 19 | TGTGCCAGCAGTCGACTAGCGGGAGGCCAATCACCACGCACAGATACGCAGTATTTT | CASSRLAGGQSPRTDTQYF
TRBJ1-4 | TRBV11-2 | - | many | 15 | TGTGCCAGCAGCACACGAGGAGGAACTAATGAAAAACTGTTTTTT | CASSTRGGTNEKLFF
TRBJ2-1 | TRBV11-2 | TRBD1 | few | 13 | TGTGCGAGCCGTGACAGGGGCCATAATGAGCAGTTCTTC | CASRDRGHNEQFF
TRBJ2-7 | TRBV29-1 | - | few | 13 | TGCAGCGTTGTAGAGGGAGGTCGCTACGAGCAGTACTTC | CSVVEGGRYEQYF
TRBJ2-2 | TRBV6-1 | - | - | 16 | TGTGCCAGCAGTGAACGTTGGCAGCTGAACACCGGGGAGCTGTTTTTT | CASSERWQLNTGELFF
TRBJ2-5 | TRBV11-2 | - | many | 14 | TGTGCCAGCAGCGCATCCTCTAGGGGAGAAACCCAGTACTTC | CASSASSRGETQYF
TRBJ2-7 | TRBV28 | - | - | 14 | TGTGCCAGCAGTTCAGTCCAGGTCCCGGGGGAGCAGTACTTC | CASSSVQVPGEQYF
TRBJ1-2 | TRBV10-3 | - | - | 14 | TGTGCCATCACCCTCGGGGCAGAGGACTATGGCTACACCTTC | CAITLGAEDYGYTF
TRBJ2-3 | TRBV12-3/TRBV12-4 | TRBD2 | - | 18 | TGTGCCAGCAGTTTATGGACTAGCGGGACGATGAGCACAGATACGCAGTATTTT | CASSLWTSGTMSTDTQYF
TRBJ2-1 | TRBV11-2 | - | many | 13 | TGTGCCAGCAGCTTACGCAGGTCCAATGAGCAGTTCTTC | CASSLRRSNEQFF
TRBJ2-1 | TRBV6-6 | - | few | 11 | TGTGCCAGCAGTTACGGCAATGAGCAGTTCTTC | CASSYGNEQFF
TRBJ2-7 | TRBV6-6 | TRBD1 | - | 13 | TGTGCCAGCAGACGGGACAGCTACTACGAGCAGTACTTC | CASRRDSYYEQYF
TRBJ2-3 | TRBV4-1 | - | - | 14 | TGCGCCAGCAGCCTCGCCGGTTACACAGATACGCAGTATTTT | CASSLAGYTDTQYF
TRBJ2-1 | TRBV7-9 | TRBD2 | - | 14 | TGTGCCAGCAGCTTAACTAGCGGGCACAATGAGCAGTTCTTC | CASSLTSGHNEQFF
TRBJ2-1 | TRBV29-1 | - | - | 13 | TGCAGCATTGAAGGTACTGACTACAATGAGCAGTTCTTC | CSIEGTDYNEQFF
TRBJ2-1 | TRBV29-1 | - | - | 14 | TGCAGCGTTGGGGGCGGAGGTGTGTACGATGAGCAGTTCTTC | CSVGGGGVYDEQFF
TRBJ1-2 | TRBV11-2 | - | many | 13 | TGTGCCAGCAGCGCAAGGACAGAGGAAGGCTACACCTTC | CASSARTEEGYTF
TRBJ2-3 | TRBV11-1 | TRBD2 | - | 18 | TGTGCCAGCACCTACGGACTAGCGGGAGCAACTAGCACAGATACGCAGTATTTT | CASTYGLAGATSTDTQYF
TRBJ2-1 | TRBV12-3/TRBV12-4 | - | - | 14 | TGTGCCAGCAGCGTATCTCGTCTGGTCGATGAGCAGTTCTTC | CASSVSRLVDEQFF
TRBJ1-2 | TRBV4-1 | - | once | 14 | TGCGCCAGCAGCCAAGAAGAAGGGGACTATGACTACACCTTC | CASSQEEGDYDYTF
TRBJ2-1 | TRBV4-1 | TRBD2 | - | 18 | TGCGCCAGCAGCCACCGACAGAGGACTAGCGGCTCCTACAATGAGCAGTTCTTC | CASSHRQRTSGSYNEQFF
TRBJ2-1 | TRBV10-3 | TRBD2 | few | 14 | TGTGCCATCAAGGGGACTAGCGGATACAATGAGCAGTTCTTC | CAIKGTSGYNEQFF
TRBJ1-1 | TRBV30 | TRBD1 | - | 19 | TGTGCCTGGGATCCCTCCTTGTGGAGACCGGACAGGAGGAACACTGAAGCTTTCTTT | CAWDPSLWRPDRRNTEAFF